Below, 29 T cell receptor beta chains from the same sample are listed, as sequenced in a study of beta chain features in type 1 diabetes. General study findings and limits: Shorter TCRB CDR3s, moderately but significantly so, were found in Type 1 diabetes patients in all four CD4+ subsets.

No antigen has been assigned to these receptors. Reverse transcribing all isolated RNA meant expressed TCRB transcripts were sequenced. This table comes from immunoSEQ multiplex PCR, and its TCRdb copy is limited to in-frame clones, with some not included. The data contain 600,000 to 700,000 clones, around 12% of them singletons. Sequenced material: naive CD4+ T cells from blood. These receptors were collected from a man between 25 and 39 years old with type 1 diabetes.

The chain uses TRBV10-1 and TRBJ1-2; D remains ambiguous. V lost 5 bases to trimming and J lost 0 bases, with 7 bases between them. The CDR3 spans 13 residues. Germline CDR1 is WNHNN and CDR2 is SYGVQD (reference sequence). The CDR3 loop reads CASSRTANYGYTF. The DNA for the CDR3 is TGCGCCAGCAGTAGGACGGCTAACTATGGCTACACCTTC.

This clone appeared a few times. V is TRBV19 and J is TRBJ1-2, with 9 positions matching TRBD1. This CDR3 is 16 amino acids long. Germline loops: CDR1 LNHDA, CDR2 SQIVND (reference sequence). With 5 bases clipped from V and 4 bases from J, the junction kept 11 bases outside the gene matches. The CDR3 sequence is CASSFRDRVGGYGYTF. The CDR3 coding sequence is TGTGCCAGTAGTTTCCGGGACAGGGTTGGGGGCTATGGCTACACCTTC.

This clone was detected a few times. This sequence joins TRBV14 and TRBJ1-1; D remains unclear. The length of the CDR3 is 12 residues. V was clipped by 1 base and J by 12 bases, with 12 bases between them. Germline loops: CDR1 SGHDN, CDR2 FVKESK. The CDR3 DNA reads TGTGCCAGCAGCCAAGGGTGGGGAAGGCCTTTCTTT. Amino acids: CASSQGWGRPFF.

The table lists this clone with a few counts. The chain uses TRBV6-5 and TRBJ2-7, with TRBD1 identical over 9 bases. The V gene's germline CDR1 is MNHEY and CDR2 SVGAGI. The V gene end was trimmed by 5 bases and the J gene end by 4 bases; junction bases not matched to a gene: 9. The CDR3 spans 15 residues. The CDR3 protein is CASSAPGTGIYEQYF. DNA of the CDR3: TGTGCCAGCAGTGCCCCCGGGACAGGGATATACGAGCAGTACTTC.

In its sample, this clone was seen a few times. The genes are TRBV14 and TRBJ2-3, with 9 bases identical to TRBD2. The CDR3 spans 15 residues. Germline V CDR1 and CDR2: SGHDN, FVKESK. V was clipped by 1 base and J by 1 base; unmatched bases: 0. CDR3 sequence reads: CASSQGTSGTDTQYF. DNA for the CDR3: TGTGCCAGCAGCCAAGGGACTAGCGGCACAGATACGCAGTATTTT.

The table lists this clone with a few counts. Here the CDR3 reads CASSLALRQGVTEQFF. The CDR3 coding sequence is TGTGCCAGCAGCTTAGCGCTTAGACAGGGTGTTACTGAGCAGTTCTTC. The rearrangement links TRBV7-8 to TRBJ2-1; the match to TRBD1 covers 7 bases. V gave up 0 bases and J gave up 9 bases; unmatched junction bases: 11. This CDR3 has 16 amino acids. CDR1 SGHVS and CDR2 FQNEAQ come from the germline V gene.

This clone was recorded a few times. V and J are TRBV13 and TRBJ2-1, with TRBD2 matching over 11 bases. The CDR3 covers 17 residues. V trimming: 5 bases; J trimming: 5 bases; junction bases outside the gene matches: 11. Germline CDR1 reads PRHDT; CDR2 reads FYEKMQ (reference sequence). In DNA, the CDR3 is TGTGCCAGCAGCCACTACCTAACTAGCGGGGGAGACAATGAGCAGTTCTTC. Its translation is CASSHYLTSGGDNEQFF.

V and J are TRBV19 and TRBJ2-5; 8 nucleotides line up with TRBD1. Trimming at V came to 5 bases and at J to 2 bases, leaving 10 bases not matched to a gene. Germline-derived CDR1 and CDR2 are LNHDA and SQIVND (reference sequence). The CDR3 totals 16 residues. CDR3 residues: CASSPRTGRSQETQYF. CDR3 in DNA: TGTGCCAGTAGTCCCCGGACAGGGAGGTCGCAAGAGACCCAGTACTTC.

The chain recombines TRBV9 with TRBJ2-1, with 10 bases identical to TRBD1. The CDR3 sequence is 18 residues long. The germline V gene has CDR1 SGDLS and CDR2 YYNGEE. Losses at the gene ends were 1 base for V and 2 bases for J; bases not matched to a gene: 9. CDR3 bases: TGTGCCAGCAGCGTACATGACAGGGGGCGCAACCCCTACAATGAGCAGTTCTTC. Translated: CASSVHDRGRNPYNEQFF.

This clone was found a few times. The rearrangement links TRBV29-1 to TRBJ2-7; TRBD1 agrees at 9 bases. V shed 4 bases and J 3 bases; nucleotides not matched to a gene: 7. CDR1 SQVTM and CDR2 ANQGSEA come from the germline V gene. This CDR3 is 14 amino acids long. The CDR3 DNA is TGCAGCGTTGTCACAGGGGGCGCCCTCTACGAGCAGTACTTC. It translates to CSVVTGGALYEQYF.

The chain combines TRBV30 with TRBJ1-3; TRBD1 agrees at 8 bases. The CDR3 runs 14 residues. Germline V gene sequence: CDR1 GTSNPN, CDR2 SVGIG (reference sequence). V shed 4 bases and J 3 bases; nucleotides not matched to a gene: 5. The CDR3 sequence is CAWTSRGLGNTIYF. The CDR3 nucleotides are TGTGCCTGGACCTCCAGGGGGCTTGGAAACACCATATATTTT.

In its sample, this clone was seen a few times. The gene calls are TRBV5-1 and TRBJ1-1; D may be TRBD1 (5 bases). The germline V gene encodes CDR1 SGHRS and CDR2 YFSETQ. The V end was cut by 2 bases, the J end by 6 bases, with 11 bases between. This CDR3 has 13 residues. The CDR3 nucleotides are TGCGCCAGCAGCTTACAGGAAACGGCTGAAGCTTTCTTT. Its translation is CASSLQETAEAFF.

The V call is TRBV7-9, the J call TRBJ1-2; D may be TRBD1 (5 bases). This CDR3 spans 14 amino acids. Germline V lookup: CDR1 SEHNR, CDR2 FQNEAQ (reference sequence). The ends were cut back, 5 bases at V and 4 bases at J, with 14 bases in the middle. CDR3 DNA sequence: TGTGCCAGCAGCCCTAGAGGGACTGTCTATGGCTACACCTTC. Translating gives CASSPRGTVYGYTF.

This clone was counted only a few times. The rearrangement uses TRBV11-3 and TRBJ2-3, with D unresolved. With 5 bases removed from V and 6 bases from J, the gap between germline ends came to 9 bases. Germline CDR1 reads SGHNT; CDR2 reads YENEEA. CDR3 length: 12 residues. The CDR3 bases are TGTGCCAGCAGCCCAAGGGTTGATACGCAGTATTTT. It translates to CASSPRVDTQYF.

This clone showed up many times. This chain uses TRBV7-2 with TRBJ2-7, with 8 positions matching TRBD1. Germline V gene data show CDR1 as SGHTA and CDR2 as FQGNSA. V trimming: 4 bases; J trimming: 4 bases; junction bases outside the gene matches: 3. The CDR3 length is 13 residues. CDR3 in DNA: TGTGCCAGCAGCTCACAGGGGGGATACGAGCAGTACTTC. Its translation: CASSSQGGYEQYF.

This chain links TRBV9 with TRBJ2-5, with 11 positions matching TRBD2. The V segment lost 0 bases and the J segment 0 bases; nucleotides outside the gene matches: 4. The CDR3 length is 17 residues. Looked up from germline, CDR1 is SGDLS and CDR2 is YYNGEE. CDR3 bases: TGTGCCAGCAGCGTAGGATCGACTAGCGGGGACCAAGAGACCCAGTACTTC. Amino acid sequence: CASSVGSTSGDQETQYF.

This clone has just a few counts. V usage is TRBV7-2 and J usage is TRBJ1-5; 11 positions agree with TRBD1. Germline trimming cut 5 bases from V and 7 bases from J; bases unmatched to any gene: 10. This CDR3 has 16 residues. Germline CDR1 reads SGHTA; CDR2 reads FQGNSA. CDR3 region: CASSPAGTGGRQPQHF. The CDR3 DNA follows: TGTGCCAGCAGCCCGGCCGGGACAGGGGGAAGACAGCCCCAGCATTTT.

There are a few counts of this clone. The chain employs TRBV11-2 and TRBJ2-1, with TRBD1 matching over 9 bases. The CDR3 is 15 residues long. With 4 bases clipped from V and 0 bases from J, the junction kept 1 base outside the gene matches. Germline V gene data show CDR1 as SGHAT and CDR2 as FQNNGV. CDR3 in DNA: TGTGCCAGCAGCTCACAGGGGGCCTCCTACAATGAGCAGTTCTTC. It is translated as CASSSQGASYNEQFF.

The chain recombines TRBV11-2 with TRBJ2-3; D remains ambiguous. The germline V gene encodes CDR1 SGHAT and CDR2 FQNNGV. Trimming left V 5 bases short and J 6 bases short, with 9 bases between. CDR3 size: 12 residues. The CDR3 protein is CASSAISDTQYF. The CDR3, as DNA: TGTGCCAGCAGCGCCATCTCGGATACGCAGTATTTT.

V and J are TRBV25-1 and TRBJ2-7; possibly TRBD1 for D (6 bases). V shed 1 base and J shed 5 bases, with 12 bases lying between them. The CDR3 is 14 amino acids. Per germline, CDR1 MGHDK and CDR2 SYGVNS. CDR3 loop: CASSESGALNEQYF. CDR3 in DNA: TGTGCCAGCAGTGAATCAGGGGCACTCAACGAGCAGTACTTC.

Only a few counts were recorded for this clone. The V call is TRBV4-3, the J call TRBJ1-1; D possibly corresponds to TRBD1 (6 bases). There are 15 residues in the CDR3. The germline V and J ends were trimmed by 2 bases and 2 bases, with 12 bases remaining between them. Germline values: CDR1 LGHNA, CDR2 YSLEER. CDR3 in amino acids: CASSQIGTPNTEAFF. CDR3 nucleotides: TGCGCCAGCAGCCAAATCGGGACACCCAACACTGAAGCTTTCTTT.

The V gene is TRBV7-2, the J gene TRBJ1-6, with TRBD1 matching over 10 bases. The trim removed 3 bases at V and 10 bases at J, leaving 3 bases unmatched. Germline CDR1 and CDR2: SGHTA and FQGNSA. CDR3 size: 14 residues. CDR3 sequence reads: CASSLRDRGSPLHF. The CDR3 coding sequence is TGTGCCAGCAGCTTGCGGGACAGGGGATCACCCCTCCACTTT.

The V call is TRBV10-3, the J call TRBJ1-2, with 8 positions matching TRBD1. Germline values: CDR1 ENHRY, CDR2 SYGVKD. The CDR3 has 14 amino acids. V lost 3 bases, J lost 7 bases, and 7 bases stayed unmatched. The DNA of the CDR3 is TGTGCCATCAGTGAAGCCGGGACAGGCCTTGGCTACACCTTC. This codes for CAISEAGTGLGYTF.

This chain connects TRBV28 to TRBJ2-5; 7 bases are a match to TRBD1. CDR1 and CDR2 from the germline V gene are MDHEN and SYDVKM. J lost 1 base, V lost 4 bases, and 6 bases had no gene match. This CDR3 contains 15 residues. As DNA, the CDR3 is TGTGCCAGCAGTTCTGGGGGACAGTCCCAAGAGACCCAGTACTTC. This sequence encodes CASSSGGQSQETQYF.

This clone was seen more than once but under ten times. Distinct nucleotide sequences in the sample also encode this CDR3. The chain employs TRBV29-1 and TRBJ1-2; no firm D call. V lost 4 bases to trimming and J lost 6 bases, with 3 bases between them. This CDR3 is built from 9 residues. CDR1 and CDR2 from the germline V gene are SQVTM and ANQGSEA. CDR3 loop: CSVGDGYTF. CDR3 bases: TGCAGCGTTGGTGATGGCTACACCTTC.

The sample holds a few counts of this clone. The chain is built from TRBV9 and TRBJ1-2; tentatively, D is TRBD1 (5 bases). V was trimmed by 3 bases and J by 8 bases, leaving 14 bases between them. Per the germline V gene, CDR1 is SGDLS and CDR2 is YYNGEE. The CDR3 totals 13 residues. CDR3 sequence: CASSARGEGGYTF. DNA for the CDR3: TGTGCCAGCAGCGCCCGGGGGGAGGGCGGCTACACCTTC.

This sequence joins TRBV19 and TRBJ1-1; D unclear. Germline V gives CDR1 LNHDA, CDR2 SQIVND (reference sequence). The CDR3 consists of 13 residues. Trimming took off 0 bases at V and 3 bases at J, with 5 bases between the two ends. The CDR3 reads CASSIEDYTEAFF. CDR3 nucleotide sequence: TGTGCCAGTAGTATAGAGGACTACACTGAAGCTTTCTTT.

This chain joins TRBV29-1 and TRBJ2-3; maybe TRBD2 (5 bases). Germline V gene lookup returns CDR1 SQVTM and CDR2 ANQGSEA. Deletions cut 5 bases from V and 6 bases from J, with 18 bases between. The CDR3 runs 14 residues. The CDR3 coding sequence is TGCAGCGTTAATAAGCGGAGACCTCTCGATACGCAGTATTTT. Translating gives CSVNKRRPLDTQYF.

This clone was recorded a few times. Here the CDR3 DNA reads TGTGCCAGCAGCCCACCCCAGGACAGGGGAATTCGCTACACCTTC. This gives the protein CASSPPQDRGIRYTF. The chain is built from TRBV5-4 and TRBJ1-2, with 9 bases fitting TRBD1. Germline CDR1 SGHNT, CDR2 YYREEE (reference sequence). CDR3 length: 15 amino acids. The J segment lost 9 bases and the V segment lost 4 bases, leaving 13 bases of the junction unmatched. Complete variable domain (other parts from reference TRBV5-4 and TRBJ1-2): ETGVTQSPTHLIKTRGQQVTLRCSSQSGHNTVSWYQQALGQGPQFIFQYYREEENGRGNFPPRFSGLQFPNYSSELNVNALELDDSALYLCASSPPQDRGIRYTFGSGTRLTVV.